This T cell receptor (beta chain) comes out of a study of OX40 agonist ivuxolimab in advanced cancers. The study, taken as a whole, reports: It was also the case that some nonresponders had low normalized T-cell clonal expansion.

Germline CDR1 reads SGHNT; CDR2 reads YENEEA. The germline V and J ends were trimmed by 5 bases and 6 bases, with 7 bases remaining between them. This CDR3 comprises 12 residues. Profiling relied on immunoSEQ multiplex PCR, and the TCRdb table lists in-frame clones only, not all of them. The table shows 45,000 to 55,000 clones, with roughly 94% occurring only once. With respect to this clone: Its antigen is unknown.

This TCR was recovered from an adult with an advanced solid tumor such as melanoma, head and neck, liver or kidney cancer. The genes are TRBV11-3 and TRBJ2-2; D uncertain. The material was CD4+ or CD8+ T cells sorted from blood, obtained in a trial of the OX40 agonist ivuxolimab. CDR3 sequence reads: CASSGVAGELFF. Here the CDR3 DNA reads TGTGCCAGCAGCGGGGTAGCCGGGGAGCTGTTTTTT.